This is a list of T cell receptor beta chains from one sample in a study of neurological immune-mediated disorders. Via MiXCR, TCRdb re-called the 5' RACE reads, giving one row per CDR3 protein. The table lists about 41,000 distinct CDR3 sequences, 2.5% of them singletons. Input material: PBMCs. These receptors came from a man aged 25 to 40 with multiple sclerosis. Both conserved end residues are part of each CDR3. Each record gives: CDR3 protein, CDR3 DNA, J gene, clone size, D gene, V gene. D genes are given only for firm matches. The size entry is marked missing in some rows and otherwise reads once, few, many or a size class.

CSASGGQSITDTQYF	TGCAGTGCTAGCGGGGGACAAAGCATTACAGATACGCAGTATTTT	TRBJ2-3	many	-	TRBV20-1
CSARERGRNTEAFF	TGCAGTGCTAGAGAGCGGGGGAGGAACACTGAAGCTTTCTTT	TRBJ1-1	many	-	TRBV20-1
CASSLVGAGATYEQYF	TGTGCCAGCAGCTTAGTGGGAGCGGGGGCCACCTACGAGCAGTACTTC	TRBJ2-7	many	TRBD2	TRBV11-2
CASSLTGEAGELFF	TGTGCCAGCAGCTTAACGGGGGAGGCCGGGGAGCTGTTTTTT	TRBJ2-2	many	-	TRBV5-5
CASKSGGAPQYF	TGTGCCAGCAAGAGCGGGGGGGCCCCGCAGTATTTT	TRBJ2-3	many	TRBD2	TRBV11-2
CSAMDSRPANYEQYF	TGCAGTGCTATGGATTCACGACCCGCCAACTACGAGCAGTACTTC	TRBJ2-7	many	-	TRBV20-1
CSARDIAGAGSYNEQFF	TGCAGTGCTAGAGATATAGCGGGAGCTGGATCCTACAATGAGCAGTTCTTC	TRBJ2-1	many	TRBD2	TRBV20-1
CASKQSLGGTEAFF	TGCGCCAGCAAGCAGAGCCTTGGGGGGACTGAAGCTTTCTTT	TRBJ1-1	-	-	TRBV5-1
CSASFSGGHNEQFF	TGCAGTGCTAGCTTCAGCGGGGGTCACAATGAGCAGTTCTTC	TRBJ2-1	many	TRBD2	TRBV20-1
CSATDSNQPQHF	TGCAGTGCAACAGACAGCAATCAGCCCCAGCATTTT	TRBJ1-5	-	-	TRBV20-1
CAISETGGVETQNF	TGTGCCATCAGTGAGACAGGGGGAGTAGAGACCCAGAATTTT	TRBJ1-5	few	TRBD1	TRBV10-3
CASSPGPRGSGNTIYF	TGCGCCAGCAGTCCGGGCCCCAGGGGCTCTGGAAACACCATATATTTT	TRBJ1-3	many	-	TRBV5-1
CASSKSYGYEQYF	TGTGCCAGCAGCAAAAGTTACGGCTACGAGCAGTACTTC	TRBJ2-7	many	-	TRBV27
CASSYQTGRYEQYF	TGTGCCAGCAGTTACCAGACAGGGAGGTACGAGCAGTACTTC	TRBJ2-7	many	-	TRBV6-5
CSVMINYGYTF	TGCAGCGTCATGATTAACTATGGCTACACCTTC	TRBJ1-2	many	-	TRBV29-1
CASSPDRDWQSDTQYF	TGTGCCAGTAGTCCTGACCGGGACTGGCAGTCAGATACGCAGTATTTT	TRBJ2-3	many	-	TRBV19
CSASWRQGDEKLFF	TGCAGTGCGAGTTGGAGACAGGGAGATGAAAAACTGTTTTTT	TRBJ1-4	many	TRBD1	TRBV20-1
CASSLGQDGNTIYF	TGCGCCAGCAGCTTGGGGCAGGATGGAAACACCATATATTTT	TRBJ1-3	many	-	TRBV5-1